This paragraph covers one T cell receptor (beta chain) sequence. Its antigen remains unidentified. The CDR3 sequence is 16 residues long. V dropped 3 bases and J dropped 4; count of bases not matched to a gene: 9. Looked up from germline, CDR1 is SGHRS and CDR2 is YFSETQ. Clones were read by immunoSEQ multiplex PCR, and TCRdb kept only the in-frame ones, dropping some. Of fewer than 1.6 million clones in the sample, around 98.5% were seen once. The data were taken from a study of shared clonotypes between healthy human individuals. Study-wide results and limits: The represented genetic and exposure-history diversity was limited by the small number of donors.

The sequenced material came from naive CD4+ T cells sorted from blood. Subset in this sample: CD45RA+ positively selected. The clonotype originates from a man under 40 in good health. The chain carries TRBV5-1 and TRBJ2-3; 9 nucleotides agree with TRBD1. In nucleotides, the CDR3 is TGCGCCAGCAGCTCCGGGACAGGGTATGAATCAGATACGCAGTATTTT. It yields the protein CASSSGTGYESDTQYF.